This T cell receptor beta chain was recovered during a study of cytomegalovirus exposure and HLA in healthy donors. The CDR3 sequence is 15 residues long. Germline V lookup: CDR1 SGHRS, CDR2 YFSETQ. Trimming cost V 4 bases and J 3 bases, with 14 bases left between them. The PCR contained 60 Vbeta and 13 Jbeta primers. Data came from immunoSEQ multiplex PCR; TCRdb stores just in-frame clones and leaves some out. The table shows more than 110,000 clones, with roughly 76% occurring only once. This clone was picked up many times. The receptor comes from a woman in her thirties or forties in good health and CMV-seronegative. The chain is built from TRBV5-1 and TRBJ2-1; D may be TRBD2 (6 bases). The sequenced sample consisted of PBMCs. The CDR3 spells CASSPGGAIYNEQFF. CDR3 DNA: TGCGCCAGCAGCCCTGGCGGGGCCATCTACAATGAGCAGTTCTTC.